The entry that follows covers one T cell receptor beta chain sequence. Its specificity is unknown. This CDR3 has 13 amino acids. Trimming shortened V by 7 bases and J by 3 bases, and 10 bases separated the two germline ends. Germline CDR1 reads SEHNR; CDR2 reads FQNEAQ (reference sequence). From RNA transcripts, TCR beta CDR3 regions were amplified. The primer set for the first-round RT-PCR of the TCR CDR3 was HTBI. TCRdb re-called the multiplex PCR reads with MiXCR, one entry per CDR3 protein. Of about 560,000 distinct CDR3 sequences in the sample, about a sixth were seen once. These data originate in a study of T cells in Graves' hyperthyroidism and ophthalmopathy. Findings and caveats of the study: Most clonotypes expanded in the thyroid (above 0.001) were also present in blood. A 13 V-J model separated ophthalmopathy from stable hyperthyroidism.

Those with hyperthyroidism were 18 to 65 years old, newly diagnosed, and ill for under 2 months. Those patients with uncontrolled infection, other autoimmune disease, pregnancy or lactation were excluded. J is TRBJ1-5 and V is TRBV7-9; D is uncertain. The source of this sequence is a woman under 30 with Graves' hyperthyroidism. Sequencing was done on a sample of blood. The CDR3 coding sequence is TGTGCCAGCACCTTTGGGGACAATCAGCCCCAGCATTTT. Residues: CASTFGDNQPQHF.